Sequencing of this TCR beta chain was carried out in a study of shared clonotypes between healthy human individuals. Profiled with immunoSEQ multiplex PCR; TCRdb holds only in-frame clones, not every one. The sample has 2,100,000 or so clones; about 94% are singletons. The CDR3 length is 16 residues. CDR1 and CDR2 from the germline V gene are SGHTA and FQGTGA. J lost 4 bases, V lost 0 bases, and 3 bases had no gene match. V usage is TRBV7-3 and J usage is TRBJ2-1, with TRBD2 matching 10 bases. Sequencing input: naive CD4+ T cells sorted from blood. Subset of the sample: CD45RA+ positively selected. This receptor was obtained from a man between 18 and 35 years old in good health. Here the CDR3 reads CASSLTPSGGYNEQFF. CDR3 bases: TGTGCCAGCAGCTTAACTCCTAGCGGGGGTTACAATGAGCAGTTCTTC.